Listed here are 7 T cell receptor beta chains from one sample, sequenced in a study of cytomegalovirus exposure and HLA in healthy donors. Primers: 60 Vbeta forward and 13 Jbeta reverse. The table came from immunoSEQ multiplex PCR; TCRdb's copy has only in-frame clones and leaves some out. This sample has some 150,000 clones, with roughly 80% found just once. Specimen: PBMCs. Every receptor here comes from a woman in her 30s in good health and CMV-seronegative.

This clone has just a few counts. The V gene is TRBV6-1, the J gene TRBJ1-5, with 9 bases lining up with TRBD1. This CDR3 spans 13 amino acids. The V and J ends lost 6 bases and 9 bases, in that order; junction bases with no gene match: 6. The germline gives CDR1 MNHNS, CDR2 SASEGT. The CDR3 spells CASSRDRDGPQHF. The CDR3 nucleotides read TGTGCCAGCAGCCGGGACAGGGATGGGCCCCAGCATTTT.

The rearrangement joins TRBV6-1 to TRBJ1-5; TRBD1 matches at 11 bases. The CDR3 is made up of 15 amino acids. V lost 8 bases, J lost 6 bases, and 9 bases stayed unmatched. CDR1 is MNHNS, CDR2 SASEGT, per germline. The CDR3 DNA follows: TGTGCCAGCCAACTAGGACAGGGGGCTCGTCAGCCCCAGCATTTT. This encodes CASQLGQGARQPQHF.

The chain is built from TRBV5-4 and TRBJ2-7; TRBD1 is a possible D gene (5 bases). The V and J ends lost 2 bases and 2 bases respectively, with 8 bases between them. This CDR3 is built from 13 residues. Germline V gene lookup returns CDR1 SGHNT and CDR2 YYREEE (reference sequence). DNA for the CDR3: TGTGCCAGCAGCTTAGACAGAGCCTACGAGCAGTACTTC. This encodes CASSLDRAYEQYF.

This clone appeared a single time. V usage is TRBV28 and J usage is TRBJ2-4; tentative D call: TRBD1 (6 bases). Trimming took off 5 bases at V and 2 bases at J, with 16 bases between the two ends. CDR1 is MDHEN and CDR2 is SYDVKM in the germline V gene. The CDR3 has 16 residues. In nucleotides, the CDR3 is TGTGCCAGCAGTCCGGACAGTTCCTTTACCAAAAACATTCAGTACTTC. Encoded protein: CASSPDSSFTKNIQYF.

V gene TRBV5-3 combines with J gene TRBJ1-1; 12 nucleotides agree with TRBD1. TRBV5-3 carries the ORF label, with uncertain function. The CDR3 spans 21 residues. With V trimmed by 3 bases and J by 3 bases, 21 bases remained unmatched. The DNA of the CDR3 is TGTGCCAGAAGCTCCGCCTTAATGGTGAGGGACAGGGGGCTGGTCGACACTGAAGCTTTCTTT. Translation: CARSSALMVRDRGLVDTEAFF.

J is TRBJ1-2 and V is TRBV11-2; 7 positions match TRBD1. The junction had 5 bases not matched to a gene; V was cut back by 1 base and J by 3 bases. CDR3 length equals 15 residues. Germline lookup yields CDR1 SGHAT and CDR2 FQNNGV. CDR3 in DNA: TGTGCCAGCAGCTTAGGAGGGGGCGGCGACTATGGCTACACCTTC. Translating gives CASSLGGGGDYGYTF.

The chain is built from TRBV5-1 and TRBJ2-1; 13 bases match TRBD2. The germline gives CDR1 SGHRS, CDR2 YFSETQ. The J segment lost 5 bases and the V segment lost 7 bases, leaving 6 bases of the junction unmatched. This CDR3 comprises 15 residues. The CDR3: CASQKGLAGNNEQFF. The CDR3, as DNA: TGCGCCAGCCAAAAGGGACTAGCGGGAAACAATGAGCAGTTCTTC.